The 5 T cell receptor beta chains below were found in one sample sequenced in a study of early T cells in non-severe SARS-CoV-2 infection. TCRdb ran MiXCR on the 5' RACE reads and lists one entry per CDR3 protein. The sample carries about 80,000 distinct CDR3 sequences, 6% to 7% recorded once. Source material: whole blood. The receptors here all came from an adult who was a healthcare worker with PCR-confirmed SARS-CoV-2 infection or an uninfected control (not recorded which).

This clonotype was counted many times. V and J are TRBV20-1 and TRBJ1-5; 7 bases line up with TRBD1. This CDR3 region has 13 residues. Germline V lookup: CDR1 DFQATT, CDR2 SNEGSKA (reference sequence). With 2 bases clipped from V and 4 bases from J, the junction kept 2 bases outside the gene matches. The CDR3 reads CSARRQGNQPQHF. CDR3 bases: TGCAGTGCTAGACGACAGGGAAATCAGCCCCAGCATTTT.

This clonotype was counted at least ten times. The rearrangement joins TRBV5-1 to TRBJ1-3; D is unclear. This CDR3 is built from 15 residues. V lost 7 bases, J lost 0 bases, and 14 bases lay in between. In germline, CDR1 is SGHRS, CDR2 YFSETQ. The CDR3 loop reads CASRSDGYSGNTIYF. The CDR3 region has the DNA TGCGCCAGCCGTTCAGACGGGTACTCTGGAAACACCATATATTTT.

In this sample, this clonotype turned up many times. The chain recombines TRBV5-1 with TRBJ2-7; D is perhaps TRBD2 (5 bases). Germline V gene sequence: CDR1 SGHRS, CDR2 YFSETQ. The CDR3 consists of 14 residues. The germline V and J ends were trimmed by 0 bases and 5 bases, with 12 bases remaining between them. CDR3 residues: CASSLAGLPNEQYF. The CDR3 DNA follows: TGCGCCAGCAGCTTGGCAGGACTTCCTAACGAGCAGTACTTC.

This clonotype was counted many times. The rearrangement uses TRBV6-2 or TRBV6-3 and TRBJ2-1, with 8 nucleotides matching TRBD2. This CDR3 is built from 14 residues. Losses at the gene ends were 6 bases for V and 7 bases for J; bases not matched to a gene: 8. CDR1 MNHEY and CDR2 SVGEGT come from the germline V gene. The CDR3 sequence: CASSQSGRRNEQFF. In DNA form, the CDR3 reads TGTGCCAGCAGCCAAAGCGGGAGAAGGAATGAGCAGTTCTTC.

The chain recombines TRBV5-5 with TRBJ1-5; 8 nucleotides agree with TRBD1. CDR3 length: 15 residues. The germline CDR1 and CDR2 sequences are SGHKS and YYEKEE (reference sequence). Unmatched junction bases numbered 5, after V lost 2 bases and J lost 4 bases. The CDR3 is CASSFDRGANQPQHF. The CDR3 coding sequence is TGTGCCAGCAGCTTCGACAGGGGTGCGAATCAGCCCCAGCATTTT.